A single sample gave rise to the 12 T cell receptor beta chains below, sequenced in a study of T cells in Graves' hyperthyroidism and ophthalmopathy. TCR beta CDR3 sequences were amplified from RNA transcripts. Initially, a first-round RT-PCR of the TCR CDR3 employed the HTBI primer set. TCRdb recomputed calls from the multiplex PCR reads with MiXCR, one row per CDR3 protein. The data show approximately 400,000 distinct CDR3 sequences, more than 15% seen once. Sequenced material: blood. Every receptor here comes from a woman between 18 and 29 years old with Graves' hyperthyroidism.

This clonotype was counted ten times or more. V gene TRBV2 combines with J gene TRBJ1-1, with 8 nucleotides matching TRBD1. The V gene end was trimmed by 5 bases and the J gene end by 5 bases; junction bases not matched to a gene: 4. The germline V gene encodes CDR1 SNHLY and CDR2 FYNNEI. The CDR3 contains 13 residues. CDR3 protein: CASSQDRETEAFF. The CDR3 region has the DNA TGTGCCAGCAGTCAGGACAGGGAGACTGAAGCTTTCTTT.

In its sample, this clonotype was seen many times. The chain recombines TRBV7-2 with TRBJ2-7; 8 bases fit TRBD2. Germline loops: CDR1 SGHTA, CDR2 FQGNSA. CDR3 size: 16 residues. V shed 1 base and J 4 bases; nucleotides not matched to a gene: 9. CDR3: CASSLVGSGNPYEQYF. As DNA, the CDR3 is TGTGCCAGCAGCTTAGTTGGTAGCGGGAACCCTTACGAGCAGTACTTC.

This clonotype has at least ten counts. The gene calls are TRBV2 and TRBJ1-4, with D unresolved. CDR1 and CDR2 from the germline V gene are SNHLY and FYNNEI. This CDR3 is built from 14 residues. The germline V and J ends were trimmed by 4 bases and 0 bases, with 6 bases remaining between them. The CDR3 nucleotides read TGTGCCAGCAGTGTCAGATCAACTAATGAAAAACTGTTTTTT. This codes for CASSVRSTNEKLFF.

This clonotype occurred many times. The V call is TRBV27, the J call TRBJ2-7; 8 bases map to TRBD1. V dropped 1 base and J dropped 6; count of bases not matched to a gene: 8. Germline CDR1 MNHEY, CDR2 SMNVEV (reference sequence). The CDR3 is 15 amino acids. In DNA form, the CDR3 reads TGTGCCAGCAGTTTATTCCCAGGGGGCGCGGGCGAGCAGTACTTC. Its translation is CASSLFPGGAGEQYF.

This clonotype was seen repeatedly, ten times or more. The rearrangement links TRBV12-3 or TRBV12-4 to TRBJ2-1; no clear D. V lost 5 bases to trimming and J lost 8 bases, with 10 bases between them. The CDR3 has 12 residues. CDR3: CASSLNVDEQFF. For the CDR3, the DNA is TGTGCCAGCAGTCTAAATGTCGATGAGCAGTTCTTC.

In its sample, this clonotype was seen many times. The chain recombines TRBV2 with TRBJ1-4; D unresolved. Trimming shortened V by 3 bases and J by 8 bases, and 16 bases separated the two germline ends. Germline lookup yields CDR1 SNHLY and CDR2 FYNNEI. There are 15 residues in the CDR3. The CDR3 protein is CASSDAAGRAEKLFF. CDR3 in DNA: TGTGCCAGCAGTGACGCTGCAGGACGGGCCGAAAAACTGTTTTTT.

The chain links TRBV29-1 to TRBJ1-2; possibly TRBD1 for D (6 bases). V shed 8 bases and J shed 6 bases, with 19 bases lying between them. CDR1 is SQVTM, CDR2 ANQGSEA, per germline. The CDR3 spans 13 residues. CDR3 nucleotides: TGCAGCCCCGGGGCAGGGGCGGTAGATGGCTACACCTTC. Translating gives CSPGAGAVDGYTF. Supplemented by reference TRBV29-1 and TRBJ1-2, the full variable domain reads SAVISQKPSRDICQRGTSLTIQCQVDSQVTMMFWYRQQPGQSLTLIATANQGSEATYESGFVIDKFPISRPNLTFSTLTVSNMSPEDSSIYLCSPGAGAVDGYTFGSGTRLTVV.

In its sample, this clonotype was seen a few times. The chain has TRBV7-2 and TRBJ2-1; 16 bases align to TRBD2. The J segment lost 1 base and the V segment lost 5 bases, leaving 14 bases of the junction unmatched. In germline, CDR1 is SGHTA, CDR2 FQGNSA. This CDR3 region has 21 residues. The CDR3 sequence is CASSAGRKGLAGGRSYNEQFF. The CDR3 DNA sequence: TGTGCCAGCAGCGCCGGAAGGAAGGGACTAGCGGGAGGGCGATCCTACAATGAGCAGTTCTTC. Variable domain in full (rest from reference TRBV7-2 and TRBJ2-1): GAGVSQSPSNKVTEKGKDVELRCDPISGHTALYWYRQSLGQGLEFLIYFQGNSAPDKSGLPSDRFSAERTGGSVSTLTIQRTQQEDSAVYLCASSAGRKGLAGGRSYNEQFFGPGTRLTVL.

This clonotype was counted at least ten times. The V call is TRBV29-1, the J call TRBJ1-1, with TRBD1 as a possible D gene (5 bases). Trimming took 4 bases from V and 5 from J, leaving 8 bases between them. The CDR3 has 11 residues. Germline V gives CDR1 SQVTM, CDR2 ANQGSEA. Here the CDR3 DNA reads TGCAGCGTTGGGGGGAGGACTGAAGCTTTCTTT. Its translation: CSVGGRTEAFF.

J is TRBJ2-7 and V is TRBV6-2 or TRBV6-3; 8 bases match TRBD1. This CDR3 region has 15 residues. The V and J ends lost 5 bases and 0 bases, in that order; junction bases with no gene match: 6. Germline V lookup: CDR1 MNHEY, CDR2 SVGEGT. The CDR3 DNA reads as TGTGCCAGCAGTGGGGGACAGGAGAGCTCCTACGAGCAGTACTTC. This translates into CASSGGQESSYEQYF.

The chain has TRBV19 and TRBJ1-5; D might be TRBD1 (5 bases). The CDR3 is 15 amino acids. Germline loops: CDR1 LNHDA, CDR2 SQIVND (reference sequence). V was trimmed by 3 bases and J by 0 bases, leaving 9 bases between them. DNA of the CDR3: TGTGCCAGTAGTATCCGGGGCCCTAGCAATCAGCCCCAGCATTTT. Protein: CASSIRGPSNQPQHF.

The sample holds one count of this clonotype. The CDR3 DNA reads as TGTGCCAGCAGCGTAGAGGGGGGGTCGAGCTATGGCTACACCTTC. Residues: CASSVEGGSSYGYTF. The chain recombines TRBV9 with TRBJ1-2, with a possible D match to TRBD1 (6 bases). CDR1 and CDR2 from the germline V gene are SGDLS and YYNGEE. The CDR3 consists of 15 residues. Trimming took off 0 bases at V and 4 bases at J, with 13 bases between the two ends.